The 31 T cell receptor beta chains below were found in one sample sequenced in a study of CD8 T cells in ankylosing spondylitis. TCRdb analysed the 5' RACE reads with MiXCR anew, one entry per CDR3 protein. The sample lists 220,000 or so distinct CDR3 sequences, about 10% seen once, with roughly a fifth in the top ten. The sample was blood, either unsorted or a sorted T cell fraction (not recorded which). These receptors were collected from a male donor with ankylosing spondylitis or in good health (not recorded which).

This clonotype has a handful of counts. V gene TRBV19 combines with J gene TRBJ1-5; possible D gene TRBD1, 6 bases. V lost 4 bases to trimming and J lost 0 bases, with 10 bases between them. This CDR3 has 15 residues. CDR1 is LNHDA, CDR2 SQIVND, per germline (reference sequence). CDR3 protein: CASSRPRGSNQPQHF. CDR3 DNA sequence: TGTGCCAGTAGTAGGCCCAGGGGTAGCAATCAGCCCCAGCATTTT.

In its sample, this clonotype was seen many times. The chain employs TRBV12-3 or TRBV12-4 and TRBJ2-1; 11 bases line up with TRBD2. The CDR3 extends over 16 amino acids. V lost 5 bases to trimming and J lost 5 bases; unmatched junction nucleotides: 8. This CDR3 is CASSPHSSGGHNEQFF. CDR3 in DNA: TGTGCCAGCAGTCCCCATTCTAGCGGGGGGCACAATGAGCAGTTCTTC.

This clonotype showed up just a few times. The CDR3 sequence is CSARRVGPRTGELFF. CDR3 sequence (DNA): TGCAGTGCTAGAAGGGTCGGCCCCCGCACCGGGGAGCTGTTTTTT. The chain uses TRBV20-1 and TRBJ2-2; D is unclear. Trimming removed 2 bases from V and 4 bases from J, with 14 bases in between. CDR3 size: 15 residues. Per the germline V gene, CDR1 is DFQATT and CDR2 is SNEGSKA (reference sequence).

This chain joins TRBV29-1 and TRBJ2-5, with D possibly matching TRBD2 (7 bases). CDR3 length: 14 amino acids. Trimming left V 8 bases short and J 3 bases short, with 19 bases between. The V gene's germline CDR1 is SQVTM and CDR2 ANQGSEA. The CDR3 protein is CSFKGGAGKETQYF. CDR3 nucleotides: TGCAGCTTCAAGGGGGGGGCAGGGAAAGAGACCCAGTACTTC. Combining the CDR3 with reference TRBV29-1 and TRBJ2-5 gives the whole variable domain SAVISQKPSRDICQRGTSLTIQCQVDSQVTMMFWYRQQPGQSLTLIATANQGSEATYESGFVIDKFPISRPNLTFSTLTVSNMSPEDSSIYLCSFKGGAGKETQYFGPGTRLLVL.

The chain employs TRBV4-2 and TRBJ2-1, with TRBD1 identical over 10 bases. CDR1 and CDR2 (germline): LGHNA, YNFKEQ. This CDR3 spans 16 amino acids. V lost 1 base and J lost 7; bases outside the gene matches: 7. The chain's CDR3 is CASSQAAGQGGNEQFF. CDR3 bases: TGTGCCAGCAGCCAAGCGGCAGGACAGGGGGGAAATGAGCAGTTCTTC.

This clonotype was seen a handful of times. This chain links TRBV5-1 with TRBJ2-3; TRBD2 matches 7 bases. With 2 bases clipped from V and 1 base from J, the junction kept 10 bases outside the gene matches. Germline CDR1 reads SGHRS; CDR2 reads YFSETQ. The CDR3 has 17 residues. CDR3: CASSLGISSGGTDTQYF. The CDR3 DNA sequence: TGCGCCAGCAGCTTAGGTATTTCCAGCGGGGGCACAGATACGCAGTATTTT.

There are many counts of this clonotype. The chain employs TRBV7-2 and TRBJ2-3; a possible D gene is TRBD2 (6 bases). Germline V gene sequence: CDR1 SGHTA, CDR2 FQGNSA. V was trimmed by 5 bases and J by 2 bases, leaving 17 bases between them. The CDR3 loop spans 16 amino acids. This CDR3 is CASSPYGTPNTDTQYF. CDR3 nucleotide sequence: TGTGCCAGCAGCCCGTACGGGACTCCAAACACAGATACGCAGTATTTT.

This clonotype was picked up a small number of times. This rearrangement joins TRBV18 to TRBJ1-4; D gene ambiguous. V shed 3 bases and J shed 0 bases, with 8 bases lying between them. The CDR3 covers 15 residues. Germline V gene data show CDR1 as KGHSH and CDR2 as LQKENI. The CDR3 loop is CASSPGNPTNEKLFF. The CDR3 DNA sequence: TGTGCCAGCTCACCCGGGAATCCAACTAATGAAAAACTGTTTTTT. Full variable domain (missing parts from reference TRBV18 and TRBJ1-4): NAGVMQNPRHLVRRRGQEARLRCSPMKGHSHVYWYRQLPEEGLKFMVYLQKENIIDESGMPKERFSAEFPKEGPSILRIQQVVRGDSAAYFCASSPGNPTNEKLFFGSGTQLSVL.

This clonotype came up many times. CDR3 in DNA: TGCGCCAGCAGCTTTGGGTTACCGGAAAGTCGGGACTATGGCTACACCTTC. This codes for CASSFGLPESRDYGYTF. The chain is built from TRBV5-1 and TRBJ1-2, with D unclear. V lost 2 bases and J 3 bases, leaving 20 bases between the germline ends. Germline values: CDR1 SGHRS, CDR2 YFSETQ. CDR3 length: 17 amino acids. Full variable domain (outside the CDR3, taken from reference TRBV5-1 and TRBJ1-2): KAGVTQTPRYLIKTRGQQVTLSCSPISGHRSVSWYQQTPGQGLQFLFEYFSETQRNKGNFPGRFSGRQFSNSRSEMNVSTLELGDSALYLCASSFGLPESRDYGYTFGSGTRLTVV.

This clonotype was counted at least ten times. The chain combines TRBV6-5 with TRBJ2-7, with TRBD1 as a possible D gene (6 bases). The CDR3 spans 14 residues. Germline V gives CDR1 MNHEY, CDR2 SVGAGI. Between the trimmed V and J ends, which lost 2 bases and 7 bases, there was a span of 15 bases. The CDR3 reads CASSYQLGQTEQYF. Written as DNA, the CDR3 is TGTGCCAGCAGTTACCAACTCGGACAGACAGAGCAGTACTTC.

In this sample, this clonotype turned up a few times. The chain carries TRBV12-3 or TRBV12-4 and TRBJ1-6; D not certain. V was shortened by 4 bases and J by 14 bases, with 12 bases between the two germline ends. This CDR3 has 12 residues. The CDR3 DNA is TGTGCCAGCAGTTCGGACTGGCGGTCCCTCCACTTT. Its translation is CASSSDWRSLHF.

This clonotype was picked up many times. The rearrangement uses TRBV3-1 and TRBJ1-1; TRBD1 agrees at 9 bases. The CDR3 has 14 residues. Germline CDR1 LGHDT, CDR2 YNNKEL (reference sequence). The J segment lost 6 bases and the V segment lost 4 bases, leaving 6 bases of the junction unmatched. CDR3 in amino acids: CASSPLRDRAEAFF. The CDR3 coding sequence is TGTGCCAGCAGCCCCCTCCGGGACAGGGCTGAAGCTTTCTTT.

The chain is built from TRBV20-1 and TRBJ2-7; 8 bases line up with TRBD1. The V and J ends lost 1 base and 3 bases, in that order; junction bases with no gene match: 2. This CDR3 has 13 amino acids. CDR1 DFQATT and CDR2 SNEGSKA come from the germline V gene (reference sequence). This CDR3 reads CSARGDRNYEQYF. CDR3 in DNA: TGCAGTGCTAGAGGGGACAGGAACTACGAGCAGTACTTC.

About this clonotype: A much larger clone sits a single nucleotide away, making a read error possible. V usage is TRBV5-1 and J usage is TRBJ2-1; weak D call: TRBD2 (5 bases). CDR1 SGHRS and CDR2 YFSETQ come from the germline V gene. This CDR3 is built from 14 residues. Trimming pared 3 bases from V and 9 bases from J, leaving 16 bases between. The CDR3 DNA reads as TGCGCCAGCAGCTGGACTGACGGCCCGGGTGAGCAGTTCTTC. This gives the protein CASSWTDGPGEQFF. The full variable domain, with the rest looked up from reference TRBV5-1 and TRBJ2-1, is KAGVTQTPRYLIKTRGQQVTLSCSPISGHRSVSWYQQTPGQGLQFLFEYFSETQRNKGNFPGRFSGRQFSNSRSEMNVSTLELGDSALYLCASSWTDGPGEQFFGPGTRLTVL.

In this sample, this clonotype turned up many times. The V and J genes are TRBV20-1 and TRBJ2-5, with TRBD2 matching over 8 bases. From germline, CDR1 is DFQATT and CDR2 SNEGSKA (reference sequence). The V gene end was trimmed by 3 bases and the J gene end by 5 bases; junction bases not matched to a gene: 11. This CDR3 is 15 amino acids long. CDR3 in amino acids: CSARDRLRGVETQYF. The CDR3 DNA sequence: TGCAGTGCTAGGGACCGCTTGCGGGGGGTGGAGACCCAGTACTTC.

This clonotype appeared many times. The V and J genes are TRBV11-2 and TRBJ2-5; no clear D gene. The CDR3 runs 12 residues. The V end was cut by 1 base, the J end by 5 bases, with 5 bases between. Looked up from germline, CDR1 is SGHAT and CDR2 is FQNNGV. The CDR3 DNA is TGTGCCAGCAGCTTAGTTACCGAGACCCAGTACTTC. Its translation: CASSLVTETQYF. Full variable domain (outside the CDR3, taken from reference TRBV11-2 and TRBJ2-5): EAGVAQSPRYKIIEKRQSVAFWCNPISGHATLYWYQQILGQGPKLLIQFQNNGVVDDSQLPKDRFSAERLKGVDSTLKIQPAKLEDSAVYLCASSLVTETQYFGPGTRLLVL.

In this sample, this clonotype turned up many times. The rearrangement uses TRBV7-2 and TRBJ2-1; TRBD2 might be the D (6 bases). V lost 7 bases and J 9 bases, leaving 19 bases between the germline ends. Germline V gene sequence: CDR1 SGHTA, CDR2 FQGNSA. The CDR3 is 14 amino acids. CDR3 DNA sequence: TGTGCCAGCACCATTCTATGGCGGGGTAGTGAGCAGTTCTTC. It yields the protein CASTILWRGSEQFF.

This clonotype was detected a few times. The chain employs TRBV20-1 and TRBJ2-2, with no clear D. CDR1 DFQATT and CDR2 SNEGSKA come from the germline V gene (reference sequence). The CDR3 is made up of 14 amino acids. The V gene lost 6 bases and the J gene lost 4 bases, with 15 bases spanning the gap. The CDR3 spells CSAPGPLSTGELFF. The CDR3 nucleotides are TGCAGTGCGCCGGGCCCCTTATCCACCGGGGAGCTGTTTTTT.

This clonotype was picked up many times. V gene TRBV29-1 combines with J gene TRBJ2-1; TRBD2 matches at 9 bases. Germline V gene data show CDR1 as SQVTM and CDR2 as ANQGSEA. The CDR3 length is 14 residues. The V gene end was trimmed by 4 bases and the J gene end by 5 bases; junction bases not matched to a gene: 6. This CDR3 reads CSVVASGVNNEQFF. As DNA, the CDR3 is TGCAGCGTTGTGGCTAGCGGGGTTAACAATGAGCAGTTCTTC.

This clonotype has more than one count but fewer than ten. The chain uses TRBV20-1 and TRBJ2-1; D unclear. The V end was cut by 3 bases, the J end by 0 bases, with 12 bases between. CDR3 length equals 15 residues. CDR1 is DFQATT, CDR2 SNEGSKA, per germline (reference sequence). Written as DNA, the CDR3 is TGCAGTGCTAGCACAACGGCCCCCTCCTACAATGAGCAGTTCTTC. This sequence encodes CSASTTAPSYNEQFF.

This clonotype was observed at least ten times. The chain employs TRBV20-1 and TRBJ1-4; maybe TRBD1 (6 bases). CDR3 length: 16 residues. Germline V lookup: CDR1 DFQATT, CDR2 SNEGSKA (reference sequence). The V end lost 5 bases, the J end lost 3 bases, and 19 bases lay between the germline ends. The CDR3 here is CSAEATGGFSNEKLFF. Written as DNA, the CDR3 is TGCAGTGCTGAGGCGACGGGGGGCTTTTCTAATGAAAAACTGTTTTTT.

This clonotype came up many times. The CDR3 region is CASSGRGRENIQYF. CDR3 coding DNA: TGTGCCAGCAGTGGGCGAGGCAGGGAAAACATTCAGTACTTC. The rearrangement links TRBV25-1 to TRBJ2-4; D may be TRBD1 (5 bases). Trimming shortened V by 4 bases and J by 5 bases, and 12 bases separated the two germline ends. In germline, CDR1 is MGHDK, CDR2 SYGVNS. This CDR3 spans 14 amino acids.

The V and J genes are TRBV12-3 or TRBV12-4 and TRBJ2-3; D may be TRBD1 (6 bases). This CDR3 is built from 15 residues. V was pared by 7 bases and J by 3 bases, with 17 bases between. CDR3 protein: CASTPWGPQTDTQYF. CDR3 nucleotide sequence: TGTGCCAGCACCCCTTGGGGGCCGCAGACAGATACGCAGTATTTT.

This clonotype was seen at least ten times. This rearrangement joins TRBV5-5 to TRBJ2-3; 7 nucleotides align to TRBD1. The CDR3 covers 15 residues. Germline values: CDR1 SGHKS, CDR2 YYEKEE (reference sequence). V lost 1 base to trimming and J lost 1 base; unmatched junction nucleotides: 3. Here the CDR3 reads CASSLTTGGTDTQYF. The CDR3 DNA is TGTGCCAGCAGCTTGACCACAGGGGGCACAGATACGCAGTATTTT.

This clonotype was observed at least ten times. This sequence joins TRBV20-1 and TRBJ1-1, with no clear D. V gave up 5 bases and J gave up 1 base, with 14 bases separating them. The CDR3 runs to 14 residues. CDR1 and CDR2 (germline): DFQATT, SNEGSKA (reference sequence). This CDR3 reads CSAPTEGKNTEAFF. The CDR3 DNA reads as TGCAGTGCTCCCACGGAGGGCAAGAACACTGAAGCTTTCTTT.

The chain joins TRBV9 to TRBJ2-5; D is possibly TRBD1 or TRBD2 (5 bases each). V was trimmed by 7 bases and J by 4 bases, leaving 20 bases between them. Germline CDR1 SGDLS, CDR2 YYNGEE. The CDR3 sequence is 15 residues long. The CDR3 nucleotides read TGTGCCAGCGGTCGGTCAGGGTCCGGGATAGAGACCCAGTACTTC. Translating gives CASGRSGSGIETQYF.

This clonotype was observed at least ten times. The chain combines TRBV5-1 with TRBJ1-2, with unresolved D. Per the germline V gene, CDR1 is SGHRS and CDR2 is YFSETQ. Trimming left V 0 bases short and J 2 bases short, with 11 bases between. The CDR3 length is 15 residues. This chain's CDR3 is CASSLGPGENYGYTF. CDR3 in DNA: TGCGCCAGCAGCTTGGGGCCGGGAGAAAACTATGGCTACACCTTC.

The CDR3 region has the DNA TGTGCCAGCAGCTTAGCCCAGGGCCAAGAGACCCAGTACTTC. Protein: CASSLAQGQETQYF. The J gene is TRBJ2-5, the V gene TRBV7-2; tentatively, D is TRBD1 (5 bases). CDR1 is SGHTA and CDR2 is FQGNSA in the germline V gene. The CDR3 runs to 14 residues. V was cut by 0 bases and J by 1 base, with 6 bases left in between. Full variable domain (remainder filled in from reference TRBV7-2 and TRBJ2-5): GAGVSQSPSNKVTEKGKDVELRCDPISGHTALYWYRQSLGQGLEFLIYFQGNSAPDKSGLPSDRFSAERTGGSVSTLTIQRTQQEDSAVYLCASSLAQGQETQYFGPGTRLLVL.

This clonotype was counted ten times or more. The CDR3 here is CASSPSQGVTDTQYF. CDR3 in DNA: TGTGCCAGCTCACCGTCACAGGGGGTCACAGATACGCAGTATTTT. The gene calls are TRBV18 and TRBJ2-3, with 8 bases that match TRBD1. The CDR3 loop spans 15 amino acids. Germline trimming cut 3 bases from V and 2 bases from J; bases unmatched to any gene: 4. Per the germline V gene, CDR1 is KGHSH and CDR2 is LQKENI.

This clonotype was observed at least ten times. The chain couples TRBV20-1 to TRBJ1-2; D is perhaps TRBD1 (5 bases). V was clipped by 2 bases and J by 2 bases, with 15 bases between them. Per germline, CDR1 DFQATT and CDR2 SNEGSKA (reference sequence). The CDR3 has 15 residues. This chain's CDR3 is CSARLQAPGNYGYTF. The CDR3 region has the DNA TGCAGTGCTAGACTCCAGGCCCCAGGGAACTATGGCTACACCTTC.

This clonotype was counted many times. The gene calls are TRBV5-1 and TRBJ2-1, with a weak D call TRBD1 (5 bases). V lost 0 bases to trimming and J lost 10 bases, with 17 bases between them. The CDR3 runs 15 residues. The germline V gene encodes CDR1 SGHRS and CDR2 YFSETQ. CDR3 amino acids: CASSLGQSVFNEQFF. In DNA, the CDR3 is TGCGCCAGCAGCTTGGGACAGTCTGTTTTCAACGAGCAGTTCTTC.